Each of the 7 T cell receptor beta chains below was sequenced from the same sample in a study of cytomegalovirus exposure and HLA in healthy donors. A multiplex PCR was run with 60 Vbeta primers and 13 Jbeta primers. The table came from immunoSEQ multiplex PCR; TCRdb's copy has only in-frame clones and leaves some out. The sample holds some 130,000 clones, 81% seen once. The sequenced sample consisted of PBMCs. These receptors came from a man in his late teens or twenties in good health and CMV-seronegative.

This clone was seen only a few times. The gene calls are TRBV6-5 and TRBJ2-7; 8 bases are a match to TRBD1. Trimming took 2 bases from V and 3 from J; bases not matched to a gene: 6. The CDR3 is 15 amino acids. Germline assignment: CDR1 MNHEY and CDR2 SVGAGI. The CDR3 DNA reads as TGTGCCAGCAGTTACAGTGGACAGGGATACTACGAGCAGTACTTC. Protein: CASSYSGQGYYEQYF.

The chain employs TRBV7-2 and TRBJ2-1, with a weak D call TRBD1 (5 bases). The CDR3 loop spans 14 amino acids. The germline V gene encodes CDR1 SGHTA and CDR2 FQGNSA. Trimming took off 5 bases at V and 8 bases at J, with 16 bases between the two ends. In DNA form, the CDR3 reads TGTGCCAGCAGCCGGAACCAGGGTGTAGATGAGCAGTTCTTC. Protein product: CASSRNQGVDEQFF.

The chain carries TRBV2 and TRBJ1-2; D gene unclear. The V and J ends lost 7 bases and 0 bases respectively, with 9 bases between them. The CDR3 covers 13 residues. The germline CDR1 and CDR2 sequences are SNHLY and FYNNEI. CDR3 DNA sequence: TGTGCCAGCAAGGGAGGGTCTAACTATGGCTACACCTTC. Translating it yields CASKGGSNYGYTF.

The V and J genes are TRBV4-3 and TRBJ1-2; D might be TRBD1 (5 bases). The V end lost 0 bases, the J end lost 8 bases, and 16 bases lay between the germline ends. CDR1 LGHNA and CDR2 YSLEER come from the germline V gene. The CDR3 extends over 15 amino acids. The CDR3 DNA follows: TGCGCCAGCAGCCAAGAAGTGGGCAGGGAAGGAGGCTACACCTTC. It codes for CASSQEVGREGGYTF.

The chain carries TRBV18 and TRBJ1-1, with 7 bases identical to TRBD1. V lost 3 bases, J lost 4 bases, and 2 bases stayed unmatched. CDR1 KGHSH and CDR2 LQKENI come from the germline V gene. The CDR3 is 13 residues long. The CDR3 is CASSPAGGTEAFF. The CDR3 DNA follows: TGTGCCAGCTCACCGGCAGGGGGCACTGAAGCTTTCTTT.

V usage is TRBV11-2 and J usage is TRBJ1-1; possible D gene TRBD1, 6 bases. Trimming took off 2 bases at V and 0 bases at J, with 13 bases between the two ends. CDR1 and CDR2 (germline): SGHAT, FQNNGV. This CDR3 is built from 16 residues. As DNA, the CDR3 is TGTGCCAGCAGCTTAACCAGGGGTGGTATGAACACTGAAGCTTTCTTT. Translating it yields CASSLTRGGMNTEAFF.

The gene calls are TRBV12-5 and TRBJ1-4; possible D gene TRBD1, 6 bases. This CDR3 spans 15 amino acids. Germline lookup yields CDR1 LGHNT and CDR2 FRNRAP. The ends were cut back, 3 bases at V and 6 bases at J, with 14 bases in the middle. CDR3 residues: CASGLRGRNDEKLFF. The CDR3 DNA reads TGTGCTAGTGGTTTAAGGGGGAGAAATGATGAAAAACTGTTTTTT.